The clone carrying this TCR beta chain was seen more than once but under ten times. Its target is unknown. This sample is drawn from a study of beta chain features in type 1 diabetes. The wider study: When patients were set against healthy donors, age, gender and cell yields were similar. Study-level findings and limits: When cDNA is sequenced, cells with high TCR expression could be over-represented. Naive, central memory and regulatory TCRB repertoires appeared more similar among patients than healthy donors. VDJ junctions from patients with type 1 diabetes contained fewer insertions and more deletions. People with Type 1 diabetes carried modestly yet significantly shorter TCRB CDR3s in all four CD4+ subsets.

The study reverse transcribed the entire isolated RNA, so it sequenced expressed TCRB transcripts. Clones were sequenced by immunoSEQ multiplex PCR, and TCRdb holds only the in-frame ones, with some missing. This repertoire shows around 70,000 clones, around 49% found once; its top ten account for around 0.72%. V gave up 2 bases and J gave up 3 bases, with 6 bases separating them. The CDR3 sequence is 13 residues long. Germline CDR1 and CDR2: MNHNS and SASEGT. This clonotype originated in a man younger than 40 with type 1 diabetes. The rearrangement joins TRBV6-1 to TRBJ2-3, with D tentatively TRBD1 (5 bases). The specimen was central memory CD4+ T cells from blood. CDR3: CASSEPGTDTQYF. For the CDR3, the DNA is TGTGCCAGCAGTGAACCAGGGACAGATACGCAGTATTTT.